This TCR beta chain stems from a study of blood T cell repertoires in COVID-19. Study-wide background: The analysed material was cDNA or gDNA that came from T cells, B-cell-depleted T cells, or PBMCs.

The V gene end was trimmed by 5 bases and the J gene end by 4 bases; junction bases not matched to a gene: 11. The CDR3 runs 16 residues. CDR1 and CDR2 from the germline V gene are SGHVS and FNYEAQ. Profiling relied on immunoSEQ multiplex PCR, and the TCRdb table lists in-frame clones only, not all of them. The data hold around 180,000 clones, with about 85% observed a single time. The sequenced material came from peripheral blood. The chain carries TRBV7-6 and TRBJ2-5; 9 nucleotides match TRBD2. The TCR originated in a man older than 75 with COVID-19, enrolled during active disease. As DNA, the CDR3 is TGTGCCAGCAGCCACCGGAGCGGGGGGCTTGGAGAGACCCAGTACTTC. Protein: CASSHRSGGLGETQYF.